Below, 14 T cell receptor beta chains from the same sample are listed, as sequenced in a study of shared clonotypes between healthy human individuals. The naive CD8 population came from CD45RO-negative cells selected for CCR7, without terminally differentiated effector memory CD45RA+ cells. The protocol was immunoSEQ multiplex PCR, while the TCRdb copy is restricted to in-frame clones and leaves out a portion. The data contain some 2,000,000 clones, just under 95% of them singletons. The sample was naive CD8+ T cells sorted from blood. The receptors originated from a man younger than 35 in good health.

The V call is TRBV13, the J call TRBJ2-2; D is unclear. The V gene's germline CDR1 is PRHDT and CDR2 FYEKMQ (reference sequence). CDR3 length: 14 amino acids. Between the trimmed V and J ends, which lost 5 bases and 6 bases, there was a span of 13 bases. CDR3: CASSERARPGELFF. CDR3 sequence (DNA): TGTGCCAGCAGCGAACGGGCCCGCCCCGGGGAGCTGTTTTTT.

The chain couples TRBV19 to TRBJ2-7; D tentatively fits TRBD1 or TRBD2 (5 bases each). The CDR3 has 15 amino acids. CDR1 and CDR2 from the germline V gene are LNHDA and SQIVND (reference sequence). Trimming stripped 3 bases from V and 3 bases from J, with 15 bases between. For the CDR3, the DNA is TGTGCCAGTAGTATTCGGGACGGTATGGGCTACGAGCAGTACTTC. Translating it yields CASSIRDGMGYEQYF.

The chain combines TRBV7-9 with TRBJ2-7, with D perhaps being TRBD1 or TRBD2 (5 bases each). The CDR3 length is 14 residues. Trimming stripped 4 bases from V and 7 bases from J, with 17 bases between. CDR1 is SEHNR and CDR2 is FQNEAQ in the germline V gene (reference sequence). CDR3 nucleotides: TGTGCCAGCAGCTCCGGGACGGAGTATTATGAGCAGTACTTC. It specifies CASSSGTEYYEQYF.

Worth noting for this clone: The junction departs from the called germline gene at one end, perhaps through a read error. The identical CDR3 is also encoded by other nucleotide sequences in the sample. The V call is TRBV11-2, the J call TRBJ2-3; the match to TRBD2 covers 10 bases. The CDR3 spans 15 residues. Germline V lookup: CDR1 SGHAT, CDR2 FQNNGV. In nucleotides, the CDR3 is TGTGCCAGCAGTTTAGCGGGAGGAGGCACAGATACGCAGTATTTT. It specifies CASSLAGGGTDTQYF. Complete variable domain (other parts from reference TRBV11-2 and TRBJ2-3): EAGVAQSPRYKIIEKRQSVAFWCNPISGHATLYWYQQILGQGPKLLIQFQNNGVVDDSQLPKDRFSAERLKGVDSTLKIQPAKLEDSAVYLCASSLAGGGTDTQYFGPGTRLTVL.

V usage is TRBV29-1 and J usage is TRBJ1-2; TRBD1 is a possible D gene (5 bases). This CDR3 spans 13 amino acids. Trimming took 3 bases from V and 4 from J, leaving 12 bases between them. Germline CDR1 SQVTM, CDR2 ANQGSEA. CDR3 sequence reads: CSVEGVDPYGYTF. CDR3 nucleotides: TGCAGCGTTGAGGGGGTAGACCCCTATGGCTACACCTTC.

In the case of this clone: Sequence at one end of the junction differs from germline and may be a read error. The J gene is TRBJ2-5, the V gene TRBV18, with unresolved D. Germline CDR1 is KGHSH and CDR2 is LQKENI. The CDR3 totals 12 residues. DNA of the CDR3: TGTACCAGCTCACCCGCCCAAGAGACCCAGTACTTC. Its translation is CTSSPAQETQYF.

The rearrangement links TRBV27 to TRBJ2-1; 11 bases agree with TRBD2. V trimming: 5 bases; J trimming: 5 bases; junction bases outside the gene matches: 8. The CDR3 covers 16 residues. The germline gives CDR1 MNHEY, CDR2 SMNVEV (reference sequence). CDR3 region: CASSPPGLAADNEQFF. As DNA, the CDR3 is TGTGCCAGCAGTCCCCCGGGACTAGCGGCTGACAATGAGCAGTTCTTC.

This clone was detected a few times. The same CDR3 can be traced to other DNA sequences in this sample. The rearrangement uses TRBV11-2 and TRBJ2-7; no definite D call. V was trimmed by 1 base and J by 0 bases, leaving 4 bases between them. The CDR3 runs to 13 residues. CDR1 is SGHAT and CDR2 is FQNNGV in the germline V gene. The CDR3 nucleotides read TGTGCCAGCAGCTTAGCTCTCTCCTACGAGCAGTACTTC. This codes for CASSLALSYEQYF.

This chain connects TRBV7-9 to TRBJ2-1; D gene uncertain. V lost 2 bases to trimming and J lost 0 bases, with 8 bases between them. Germline V lookup: CDR1 SEHNR, CDR2 FQNEAQ (reference sequence). CDR3 length: 15 amino acids. CDR3 DNA sequence: TGTGCCAGCAGCTTATTCCTGGGCTCCTACAATGAGCAGTTCTTC. It translates to CASSLFLGSYNEQFF.

The V gene is TRBV27, the J gene TRBJ1-6; no firm D call. Deletions cut 3 bases from V and 8 bases from J, with 5 bases between. This CDR3 is built from 12 residues. The germline gives CDR1 MNHEY, CDR2 SMNVEV (reference sequence). The CDR3: CASSFTDSPLHF. For the CDR3, the DNA is TGTGCCAGCAGTTTCACGGATTCACCCCTCCACTTT.

The chain links TRBV9 to TRBJ2-6; D is tentatively TRBD1 or TRBD2 (6 bases each). Germline assignment: CDR1 SGDLS and CDR2 YYNGEE. With 3 bases removed from V and 3 bases from J, the gap between germline ends came to 13 bases. The CDR3 length is 16 residues. The CDR3 here is CASSGEQGLGANVLTF. The CDR3 coding sequence is TGTGCCAGCAGCGGGGAACAGGGACTTGGGGCCAACGTCCTGACTTTC.

This chain uses TRBV11-2 with TRBJ2-1, with 8 bases matching TRBD1. The CDR3 runs 14 residues. V was pared by 5 bases and J by 2 bases, with 2 bases of the junction left unmatched. Per the germline V gene, CDR1 is SGHAT and CDR2 is FQNNGV. For the CDR3, the DNA is TGTGCCAGCAGCCCAGGGGGCGCCTACAATGAGCAGTTCTTC. This gives the protein CASSPGGAYNEQFF.

V and J are TRBV7-9 and TRBJ2-2; D may be TRBD1 (6 bases). Trimming shortened V by 2 bases and J by 4 bases, and 11 bases separated the two germline ends. The CDR3 runs to 15 residues. CDR1 and CDR2 from the germline V gene are SEHNR and FQNEAQ (reference sequence). Here the CDR3 reads CASSLTQGSTGELFF. The DNA for the CDR3 is TGTGCCAGCAGCTTAACACAGGGATCCACCGGGGAGCTGTTTTTT. The full variable domain, rest sourced from reference TRBV7-9 and TRBJ2-2, is DTGVSQNPRHKITKRGQNVTFRCDPISEHNRLYWYRQTLGQGPEFLTYFQNEAQLEKSRLLSDRFSAERPKGSFSTLEIQRTEQGDSAMYLCASSLTQGSTGELFFGEGSRLTVL.

The genes are TRBV1 and TRBJ2-1. TRBV1 is annotated as a pseudogene. This CDR3 is built from 14 residues. CDR3 loop: CTTSGGHSYNEQFF. Written as DNA, the CDR3 is TGCACCACTTCCGGGGGCCATAGCTACAATGAGCAGTTCTTC.